The rows below give T cell receptor beta chains drawn from one sample of a study of cytomegalovirus exposure and HLA in healthy donors. Produced via immunoSEQ multiplex PCR; TCRdb's table is partial and in-frame only. The table records 130,000 or so clones, roughly 72% of them present only once. Material: PBMCs. These receptors all stem from a male donor in good health and CMV-seronegative. The CDR3 runs from the conserved cysteine through the conserved F or W. The D gene is left open where the match is weak. Clone size is stated in some rows and not others, as once, few, many or a class when expanded.

V gene	clone size	D gene	J gene	CDR3 protein	CDR3 DNA
TRBV29-1	NA	TRBD2	TRBJ2-7	CSGGGGGYEQYF	TGCAGCGGGGGCGGCGGGGGCTACGAGCAGTACTTC
TRBV4-2	NA	NA	TRBJ1-4	CASSLMGEKLFF	TGTGCCAGCAGCCTGATGGGCGAAAAACTGTTTTTT
TRBV6-1	NA	NA	TRBJ2-7	CASKQGSTIYEQYF	TGTGCCAGCAAACAGGGATCGACAATCTACGAGCAGTACTTC
TRBV6-1	NA	NA	TRBJ2-5	CASSEVPGSQETQYF	TGTGCCAGCAGTGAAGTCCCAGGATCTCAAGAGACCCAGTACTTC
TRBV5-8	few	TRBD2	TRBJ2-5	CASSSGTMGETQYF	TGTGCCAGCAGCTCCGGGACTATGGGGGAGACCCAGTACTTC
TRBV5-1	few	TRBD1	TRBJ2-6	CASRFSGQGASGANVLTF	TGCGCCAGCAGATTTTCCGGACAGGGGGCAAGTGGGGCCAACGTCCTGACTTTC
TRBV6-5	once	TRBD2	TRBJ2-5	CASKELAGGQETQYF	TGTGCCAGCAAAGAACTAGCGGGGGGGCAGGAGACCCAGTACTTC
TRBV28	NA	NA	TRBJ1-2	CASSLIRTFARGYGYTF	TGTGCCAGCAGTTTGATCCGGACCTTCGCCCGGGGATATGGCTACACCTTC
TRBV28	NA	TRBD1	TRBJ2-7	CASRTYRGHYEQYF	TGTGCCAGCAGGACCTACAGGGGGCATTACGAGCAGTACTTC
TRBV30	once	NA	TRBJ2-2	CAWSGSFTGELFF	TGTGCCTGGAGTGGGAGTTTTACCGGGGAGCTGTTTTTT
TRBV28	once	TRBD1	TRBJ1-4	CASSLSGTGARKLFF	TGTGCCAGCAGTTTGTCCGGGACAGGAGCCCGAAAACTGTTTTTT
TRBV20-1	NA	NA	TRBJ1-1	CSPYHNTEAFF	TGCAGTCCCTACCATAACACTGAAGCTTTCTTT
TRBV4-2	NA	TRBD1	TRBJ2-5	CASSQPGQEETQYF	TGTGCCAGCAGCCAACCGGGACAGGAAGAGACCCAGTACTTC
TRBV7-2	few	NA	TRBJ1-6	CASSLLDSSYNSPLHF	TGTGCCAGCAGCTTACTAGACAGCTCCTATAATTCACCCCTCCACTTT
TRBV29-1	NA	NA	TRBJ2-6	CSASVSGNVLTF	TGCAGCGCTTCCGTTTCAGGCAACGTCCTGACTTTC
TRBV30	NA	NA	TRBJ1-1	CAWSGQLNTEAFF	TGTGCCTGGAGCGGACAGTTGAACACTGAAGCTTTCTTT
TRBV4-3	NA	NA	TRBJ1-5	CASSQGQGNQPQHF	TGCGCCAGCAGCCAAGGACAGGGCAATCAGCCCCAGCATTTT
TRBV18	NA	TRBD1	TRBJ1-4	CASSPYHETGGGKLFF	TGTGCCAGCTCACCATACCACGAAACAGGGGGAGGAAAACTGTTTTTT
TRBV29-1	NA	TRBD1	TRBJ2-7	CSGGQGNYEQYF	TGCAGCGGCGGACAGGGAAATTACGAGCAGTACTTC
TRBV7-3	NA	NA	TRBJ2-3	CASSLRGGGSDTQYF	TGTGCCAGCAGCTTAAGGGGGGGCGGGTCAGATACGCAGTATTTT
TRBV5-6	NA	NA	TRBJ1-2	CASSLVEIRGYGYTF	TGTGCCAGCAGCTTGGTTGAGATTAGGGGCTATGGCTACACCTTC
TRBV9	once	TRBD1	TRBJ2-7	CASSLGGQETYEQYF	TGTGCCAGCAGCTTGGGGGGACAGGAGACCTACGAGCAGTACTTC
TRBV6-6	NA	NA	TRBJ1-5	CASSYRPGQSGQPQHF	TGTGCCAGCAGTTACCGACCTGGACAGTCCGGACAGCCCCAGCATTTT
TRBV2	few	NA	TRBJ1-1	CASSPIGQSNTEAFF	TGTGCCAGCAGTCCCATCGGACAGTCGAACACTGAAGCTTTCTTT
TRBV30	NA	NA	TRBJ1-1	CAWSVPELNTEAFF	TGTGCCTGGAGTGTACCGGAGTTGAACACTGAAGCTTTCTTT
TRBV6-5	NA	TRBD2	TRBJ2-1	CASSNLAGAYNEQFF	TGTGCCAGCAGTAACCTAGCGGGGGCCTACAATGAGCAGTTCTTC
TRBV5-4	NA	NA	TRBJ1-6	CASSEHKGVLHF	TGTGCCAGCAGCGAGCACAAGGGAGTCCTCCACTTT
TRBV11-2	NA	TRBD2	TRBJ2-6	CASSSSLGGGKSGANVLTF	TGTGCCAGCAGCTCCTCCCTTGGCGGGGGGAAGTCTGGGGCCAACGTCCTGACTTTC
TRBV29-1	NA	NA	TRBJ1-2	CSVEDWEGYTF	TGCAGCGTTGAAGATTGGGAGGGCTACACCTTC
TRBV28	NA	TRBD2	TRBJ2-1	CASSTDGGRIFGDYNEQFF	TGTGCCAGCAGTACGGATGGCGGGAGGATCTTCGGGGACTACAATGAGCAGTTCTTC
TRBV4-2	few	NA	TRBJ1-5	CASSQVSGSNQPQHF	TGTGCCAGCAGCCAAGTATCCGGGAGTAATCAGCCCCAGCATTTT
TRBV27	once	TRBD1	TRBJ2-7	CASSQDRGRHEQYF	TGTGCCAGCAGTCAGGACAGGGGGAGGCACGAGCAGTACTTC
TRBV2	NA	NA	TRBJ2-5	CASSVSETQYF	TGTGCCAGCAGTGTCTCGGAGACCCAGTACTTC
TRBV7-8	NA	TRBD2	TRBJ2-1	CASSSQREIPYNEQFF	TGTGCCAGCAGCTCCCAGCGGGAGATCCCCTACAATGAGCAGTTCTTC
TRBV7-3	NA	NA	TRBJ2-2	CASSPRSTGELFF	TGTGCCAGCAGCCCCCGGTCGACCGGGGAGCTGTTTTTT
TRBV6-6	NA	TRBD2	TRBJ2-7	CASTSGTQGEQYF	TGTGCCAGCACTAGCGGGACCCAGGGGGAGCAGTACTTC
TRBV4-2	NA	TRBD2	TRBJ2-5	CASSQGASGTVGETQYF	TGTGCCAGCAGCCAAGGCGCTAGCGGGACTGTGGGGGAGACCCAGTACTTC
TRBV7-9	once	NA	TRBJ2-1	CSSLDSKVEQFF	TGTTCCAGCTTGGACTCCAAGGTTGAGCAGTTCTTC
TRBV9	NA	TRBD1	TRBJ2-1	CASSVAGTGYNEQFF	TGTGCCAGCAGCGTCGCCGGGACAGGATACAATGAGCAGTTCTTC
TRBV7-9	few	NA	TRBJ1-6	CSSSKHITYNSPLHF	TGTTCCAGCAGCAAACATATAACCTATAATTCACCCCTCCACTTT
TRBV6-1	once	TRBD2	TRBJ2-3	CASSLAGGSDTQYF	TGTGCCAGCAGTCTAGCGGGAGGATCAGATACGCAGTATTTT
TRBV14	NA	TRBD1	TRBJ2-7	CASSQGRTGTYEQYF	TGTGCCAGCAGCCAAGGTCGGACAGGGACCTACGAGCAGTACTTC
TRBV6-1	few	TRBD1	TRBJ1-1	CASLDRGTRRTEAFF	TGTGCCAGCCTCGACAGGGGGACTAGGAGGACTGAAGCTTTCTTT
TRBV28	few	NA	TRBJ1-6	CASSFSEGVSNSPLHF	TGTGCCAGCAGTTTTAGTGAGGGGGTTTCGAATTCACCCCTCCACTTT
TRBV4-2	once	TRBD2	TRBJ2-2	CASSSRTSGGGDYGELFF	TGTGCCAGCAGCTCCAGGACTAGCGGGGGTGGAGATTACGGGGAGCTGTTTTTT
TRBV18	once	NA	TRBJ1-6	CASSPLPPGVGYNSPLHF	TGTGCCAGCTCACCACTCCCCCCCGGGGTGGGTTATAATTCACCCCTCCACTTT
TRBV5-1	few	NA	TRBJ1-1	CASSLGVRQGSSTEAFF	TGCGCCAGCAGCTTGGGCGTCAGGCAGGGATCATCCACTGAAGCTTTCTTT
TRBV4-3	NA	NA	TRBJ2-5	CASSQDRMGGNQETQYF	TGCGCCAGCAGCCAAGATCGGATGGGAGGCAACCAAGAGACCCAGTACTTC
TRBV7-3	NA	NA	TRBJ1-3	CASSSSGPGNTIYF	TGTGCCAGCAGCTCCTCCGGTCCTGGAAACACCATATATTTT
TRBV28	few	NA	TRBJ2-7	CASSSRERGYVEAGHFFYEQYF	TGTGCCAGCAGTTCACGAGAACGAGGGTACGTTGAGGCGGGCCATTTCTTCTACGAGCAGTACTTC
TRBV28	NA	TRBD1	TRBJ2-3	CASSPIPRVGTGPTVTDTQYF	TGTGCCAGCAGTCCAATCCCCCGTGTCGGGACAGGGCCAACCGTCACAGATACGCAGTATTTT
TRBV6-6	medium-sized	NA	TRBJ1-1	CASSYGDMNTEAFF	TGTGCCAGCAGTTACGGGGACATGAACACTGAAGCTTTCTTT
TRBV15	NA	NA	TRBJ1-1	CATSRGWPLEGNTEAFF	TGTGCCACCAGCAGAGGGTGGCCTCTCGAGGGGAACACTGAAGCTTTCTTT